This entry lists 5 T cell receptor beta chains sequenced from one sample in a study of human T cells and chemical hapten exposure. TCRdb analysed the RACE reads with MiXCR anew, one entry per CDR3 protein. The data hold roughly 64,000 distinct CDR3 sequences, with over 9% observed a single time. The sample's time point: pre-sensitization, week 0. Treatment noted: therapeutic diphenylcyclopropenone sensitization with weekly scalp DPC. The sample was whole blood, taken in connection with sensitization to the hapten diphenylcyclopropenone (DPC). The receptor source for this set is a woman aged 40-49 years with alopecia areata. Some clones in this sample may be carry-over from other donors' samples.

V gene TRBV18 combines with J gene TRBJ1-1; D is ambiguous. The CDR3 consists of 14 residues. The germline V and J ends were trimmed by 3 bases and 4 bases, with 12 bases remaining between them. CDR1 and CDR2 from the germline V gene are KGHSH and LQKENI. In DNA form, the CDR3 reads TGTGCCAGCTCACCTCCCGACATTCGCACTGAAGCTTTCTTT. It codes for CASSPPDIRTEAFF.

This clonotype showed up just a few times. The chain combines TRBV6-2 or TRBV6-3 with TRBJ1-1, with D possibly being TRBD1 (6 bases). V was clipped by 8 bases and J by 3 bases, with 22 bases between them. The CDR3 spans 16 residues. Germline CDR1 reads MNHEY; CDR2 reads SVGEGT. The CDR3 DNA follows: TGTGCCAGCGGATCGCAGGGGTTTGTGAGGCACACTGAAGCTTTCTTT. Translation gives CASGSQGFVRHTEAFF.

The chain employs TRBV6-2 or TRBV6-3 and TRBJ2-1; 10 bases match TRBD2. The germline V gene encodes CDR1 MNHEY and CDR2 SVGEGT. The length of the CDR3 is 14 residues. The J segment lost 6 bases and the V segment lost 6 bases, leaving 5 bases of the junction unmatched. CDR3 DNA: TGTGCCAGCAGAACAGCGGGAGGGGGCAATGAGCAGTTCTTC. This codes for CASRTAGGGNEQFF.

This clonotype showed up many times. The rearrangement joins TRBV19 to TRBJ2-1, with D possibly being TRBD1 (5 bases). The CDR3 is made up of 15 amino acids. Trimming removed 5 bases from V and 2 bases from J, with 13 bases in between. CDR1 is LNHDA and CDR2 is SQIVND in the germline V gene (reference sequence). CDR3 nucleotides: TGTGCCAGTAGTCCGCAGGGAAGCCCCTACAATGAGCAGTTCTTC. Protein product: CASSPQGSPYNEQFF.

This clonotype was found many times. This chain uses TRBV5-1 with TRBJ2-7; the match to TRBD1 covers 7 bases. The germline gives CDR1 SGHRS, CDR2 YFSETQ. V dropped 5 bases and J dropped 2; count of bases not matched to a gene: 4. CDR3 length: 13 residues. Here the CDR3 reads CASSRDSPYEQYF. Here the CDR3 DNA reads TGCGCCAGCAGTCGGGACAGCCCCTACGAGCAGTACTTC.